One and the same sample provided the 26 T cell receptor beta chains below, sequenced in a study of response to subunit inactivated influenza vaccine. MiXCR was run by TCRdb on the RT-PCR reads, yielding one entry per CDR3 protein. The table shows around 790,000 distinct CDR3 sequences, with 21% occurring only once. The sample in question was PBMCs from blood, obtained more than 4 days after vaccination. The receptor source for this set is a man in his fifties who received an inactivated influenza vaccine.

The chain is built from TRBV5-5 and TRBJ2-7; D remains unclear. The germline gives CDR1 SGHKS, CDR2 YYEKEE (reference sequence). The V end was cut by 0 bases, the J end by 7 bases, with 17 bases between. The CDR3 length is 15 residues. The DNA of the CDR3 is TGTGCCAGCAGCTTGGAAGATTACCAAAGCTGGGAGCAGTACTTC. This encodes CASSLEDYQSWEQYF.

A few counts support this clonotype. The rearrangement uses TRBV5-1 and TRBJ1-1; 10 bases fit TRBD1. Germline-derived CDR1 and CDR2 are SGHRS and YFSETQ. The CDR3 has 17 amino acids. V gave up 0 bases and J gave up 4 bases; unmatched junction bases: 9. The CDR3 DNA follows: TGCGCCAGCAGCTTGGGAGGGACAGGGGCGAGGAGCACTGAAGCTTTCTTT. This codes for CASSLGGTGARSTEAFF.

This clonotype has just a few counts. The chain uses TRBV24-1 and TRBJ2-3; the D gene is possibly TRBD2 (6 bases). V shed 9 bases and J shed 4 bases, with 22 bases lying between them. The CDR3 extends over 16 amino acids. Germline lookup yields CDR1 KGHDR and CDR2 SFDVKD. This CDR3 is CATATPNGGRPDTQYF. As DNA, the CDR3 is TGTGCCACCGCAACACCGAACGGGGGTAGGCCAGATACGCAGTATTTT.

J is TRBJ2-5 and V is TRBV11-2, with D unresolved. The V gene's germline CDR1 is SGHAT and CDR2 FQNNGV. The V and J ends lost 2 bases and 5 bases respectively, with 15 bases between them. CDR3 length: 15 amino acids. CDR3 sequence reads: CASSLSMVGKETQYF. The CDR3 DNA sequence: TGTGCCAGCAGCTTAAGCATGGTGGGGAAGGAGACCCAGTACTTC.

The genes are TRBV2 and TRBJ1-3; D perhaps matches TRBD1 (5 bases). V was shortened by 5 bases and J by 1 base, with 15 bases between the two germline ends. The CDR3 runs 16 residues. From germline, CDR1 is SNHLY and CDR2 FYNNEI. The chain's CDR3 is CASSQRGRRSGNTIYF. The DNA of the CDR3 is TGTGCCAGCAGTCAACGGGGACGGCGGTCTGGAAACACCATATATTTT.

The rearrangement links TRBV5-1 to TRBJ2-3; the match to TRBD1 covers 8 bases. V lost 4 bases and J lost 6; bases outside the gene matches: 10. This CDR3 contains 15 residues. Germline V gene lookup returns CDR1 SGHRS and CDR2 YFSETQ. CDR3 DNA: TGCGCCAGCAGCAGGCCAGGGGGCCGTGGGGATACGCAGTATTTT. Protein sequence: CASSRPGGRGDTQYF. The full variable domain, in which reference TRBV5-1 and TRBJ2-3 provide the parts outside the CDR3, is KAGVTQTPRYLIKTRGQQVTLSCSPISGHRSVSWYQQTPGQGLQFLFEYFSETQRNKGNFPGRFSGRQFSNSRSEMNVSTLELGDSALYLCASSRPGGRGDTQYFGPGTRLTVL.

This clonotype turned up a few times. V usage is TRBV20-1 and J usage is TRBJ2-5, with TRBD2 matching 7 bases. This CDR3 has 13 residues. Germline CDR1 is DFQATT and CDR2 is SNEGSKA (reference sequence). V shed 6 bases, J shed 5 bases, and the junction held 9 bases outside the gene matches. The CDR3: CSAPGEGLETQYF. The DNA of the CDR3 is TGCAGTGCCCCGGGGGAGGGTTTGGAGACCCAGTACTTC.

This clonotype turned up a few times. The chain has TRBV20-1 and TRBJ2-1; 15 bases are a match to TRBD2. The germline CDR1 and CDR2 sequences are DFQATT and SNEGSKA (reference sequence). Trimming at V came to 3 bases and at J to 8 bases, leaving 8 bases not matched to a gene. The length of the CDR3 is 16 residues. The CDR3 reads CSASFGTSGRSHEQFF. The DNA of the CDR3 is TGCAGTGCTAGTTTCGGGACTAGCGGGAGGTCCCATGAGCAGTTCTTC.

The chain is built from TRBV11-2 and TRBJ1-1; a possible D gene is TRBD1 (5 bases). The CDR3 has 14 amino acids. V was cut by 7 bases and J by 0 bases, with 12 bases left in between. The germline gives CDR1 SGHAT, CDR2 FQNNGV. The CDR3 nucleotides are TGTGCCAGCACCCTACCGGGGCTGAACACTGAAGCTTTCTTT. This encodes CASTLPGLNTEAFF.

CDR3 loop: CATSDLGQGYVETQYF. The CDR3 DNA reads TGTGCCACCAGTGATTTAGGGCAGGGTTATGTGGAGACCCAGTACTTC. The V gene is TRBV24-1, the J gene TRBJ2-5, with a tentative D call TRBD1 (5 bases). The CDR3 totals 16 residues. Germline V CDR1 and CDR2: KGHDR, SFDVKD. V shed 1 base and J shed 5 bases, with 16 bases lying between them.

This clonotype was observed a few times. V is TRBV10-3 and J is TRBJ2-3; tentatively, D is TRBD2 (6 bases). The CDR3 sequence is 16 residues long. Deletions cut 0 bases from V and 6 bases from J, with 16 bases between. From germline, CDR1 is ENHRY and CDR2 SYGVKD. The CDR3 is CAISESPGAGSDTQYF. For the CDR3, the DNA is TGTGCCATCAGTGAGTCTCCGGGCGCGGGGAGTGATACGCAGTATTTT.

The chain has TRBV15 and TRBJ2-1, with 11 bases identical to TRBD1. Germline CDR1 and CDR2: LNHNV and YYDKDF (reference sequence). This CDR3 contains 16 residues. V was clipped by 1 base and J by 4 bases; unmatched bases: 3. CDR3 region: CATSRGTGGKYNEQFF. The CDR3 coding sequence is TGTGCCACCAGCAGAGGGACAGGGGGCAAGTACAATGAGCAGTTCTTC.

This clonotype has ten or more counts. This chain links TRBV5-1 with TRBJ1-1; no firm D call. This CDR3 region has 14 residues. The V and J ends lost 4 bases and 6 bases respectively, with 16 bases between them. Germline CDR1 reads SGHRS; CDR2 reads YFSETQ. The CDR3 here is CASSAGLREPEAFF. The DNA of the CDR3 is TGCGCCAGCAGCGCTGGACTCCGTGAACCTGAAGCTTTCTTT. Full variable domain (rest looked up from reference TRBV5-1 and TRBJ1-1): KAGVTQTPRYLIKTRGQQVTLSCSPISGHRSVSWYQQTPGQGLQFLFEYFSETQRNKGNFPGRFSGRQFSNSRSEMNVSTLELGDSALYLCASSAGLREPEAFFGQGTRLTVV.

The chain couples TRBV6-5 to TRBJ2-5; 7 nucleotides match TRBD1. Trimming took 2 bases from V and 6 from J; bases not matched to a gene: 6. This CDR3 has 14 residues. Germline CDR1 MNHEY, CDR2 SVGAGI. The chain's CDR3 is CASSYTTGLQTQYF. The CDR3 DNA sequence: TGTGCCAGCAGTTACACGACAGGGCTCCAGACCCAGTACTTC.

The rearrangement uses TRBV28 and TRBJ2-3, with a weak D call TRBD2 (6 bases). This CDR3 has 13 residues. V dropped 6 bases and J dropped 5 bases, with 12 bases sitting between them. Germline V lookup: CDR1 MDHEN, CDR2 SYDVKM. In DNA, the CDR3 is TGTGCCAGCAGCAACGGGGGTGAAGATACGCAGTATTTT. Protein product: CASSNGGEDTQYF. Filled out from reference TRBV28 and TRBJ2-3, the complete variable domain reads DVKVTQSSRYLVKRTGEKVFLECVQDMDHENMFWYRQDPGLGLRLIYFSYDVKMKEKGDIPEGYSVSREKKERFSLILESASTNQTSMYLCASSNGGEDTQYFGPGTRLTVL.

CDR3 protein: CSARGLAGVEQYF. CDR3 nucleotides: TGCAGTGCTAGGGGGCTAGCGGGAGTCGAGCAGTACTTC. V and J are TRBV20-1 and TRBJ2-7; 10 nucleotides agree with TRBD2. This CDR3 contains 13 residues. J was trimmed by 6 bases and V by 3 bases; bases with no gene match: 5. From germline, CDR1 is DFQATT and CDR2 SNEGSKA (reference sequence).

The chain recombines TRBV4-3 with TRBJ1-6; perhaps TRBD1 as D (5 bases). Germline-derived CDR1 and CDR2 are LGHNA and YSLEER. This CDR3 comprises 13 residues. With 2 bases removed from V and 7 bases from J, the gap between germline ends came to 6 bases. CDR3 coding DNA: TGCGCCAGCAGCCAATGGGGGAATTCACCCCTCCACTTT. It encodes CASSQWGNSPLHF.

At least ten counts were recorded for this clonotype. This chain joins TRBV6-2 or TRBV6-3 and TRBJ1-4; D unresolved. The germline V gene encodes CDR1 MNHEY and CDR2 SVGEGT. This CDR3 is 12 amino acids long. V was trimmed by 5 bases and J by 6 bases, leaving 7 bases between them. CDR3 amino acids: CASSPADEKLFF. The DNA for the CDR3 is TGTGCCAGCAGTCCGGCCGATGAAAAACTGTTTTTT.

The genes are TRBV28 and TRBJ2-7, with 12 bases matching TRBD1. The germline V gene encodes CDR1 MDHEN and CDR2 SYDVKM. The CDR3 length is 15 residues. V was clipped by 5 bases and J by 6 bases; unmatched bases: 8. CDR3 residues: CASSPWGQGAVEQYF. CDR3 nucleotides: TGTGCCAGCAGTCCCTGGGGACAGGGGGCTGTCGAGCAGTACTTC.

This clonotype was recorded at least ten times. V usage is TRBV12-3 or TRBV12-4 and J usage is TRBJ2-5; D gene unclear. The V end lost 6 bases, the J end lost 3 bases, and 5 bases lay between the germline ends. The CDR3 sequence is 11 residues long. DNA for the CDR3: TGTGCCAGCAGCTTCGAAGAGACCCAGTACTTC. Translated, it gives CASSFEETQYF.

There are many counts of this clonotype. The chain is built from TRBV27 and TRBJ2-7, with 7 bases matching TRBD1. CDR3 length: 15 residues. Germline assignment: CDR1 MNHEY and CDR2 SMNVEV (reference sequence). The J segment lost 1 base and the V segment lost 6 bases, leaving 9 bases of the junction unmatched. The DNA for the CDR3 is TGTGCCAGCAGCAGCAGACAGGGATCTTCCTACGAGCAGTACTTC. Protein product: CASSSRQGSSYEQYF.

The V call is TRBV27, the J call TRBJ2-1; no definite D call. Germline V lookup: CDR1 MNHEY, CDR2 SMNVEV (reference sequence). The CDR3 totals 12 residues. The CDR3, as DNA: TGTGCGTCGAGGCTCGCCATCGATGAGCAGTTCTTC. It codes for CASRLAIDEQFF.

A few counts support this clonotype. J is TRBJ2-5 and V is TRBV5-1; 15 nucleotides agree with TRBD2. Germline CDR1 SGHRS, CDR2 YFSETQ. The V segment lost 4 bases and the J segment 2 bases; nucleotides outside the gene matches: 3. There are 16 residues in the CDR3. The DNA of the CDR3 is TGCGCCAGCAGCGCAGGGACTAGCGGGAGGCAAGAGACCCAGTACTTC. Encoded protein: CASSAGTSGRQETQYF.

The sample holds a few counts of this clonotype. The J gene is TRBJ2-1, the V gene TRBV7-8; 13 bases fit TRBD2. CDR3 length: 15 residues. V gave up 4 bases and J gave up 5 bases; unmatched junction bases: 2. The germline V gene has CDR1 SGHVS and CDR2 FQNEAQ. The CDR3 nucleotides read TGTGCCAGCAGCTCCGGGACTAGCGGGGACAATGAGCAGTTCTTC. This encodes CASSSGTSGDNEQFF.

As regards this clonotype: Being one base from a much bigger clone, this may be a read error. The gene calls are TRBV5-1 and TRBJ2-4, with 13 bases identical to TRBD2. CDR1 SGHRS and CDR2 YFSETQ come from the germline V gene. This CDR3 has 20 amino acids. CDR3 sequence reads: CASSRTPGLAGQIAKNTQYF. CDR3 DNA sequence: TGCGCCAGCAGCCGTACTCCGGGACTAGCGGGGCAAATAGCCAAAAACACTCAGTACTTC. Looking up the rest from reference TRBV5-1 and TRBJ2-4 gives the full variable domain: KAGVTQTPRYLIKTRGQQVTLSCSPISGHRSVSWYQQTPGQGLQFLFEYFSETQRNKGNFPGRFSGRQFSNSRSEMNVSTLELGDSALYLCASSRTPGLAGQIAKNTQYFGAGTRLSVL.

This clonotype was observed a few times. This sequence joins TRBV28 and TRBJ1-2, with TRBD1 identical over 8 bases. Germline loops: CDR1 MDHEN, CDR2 SYDVKM. The CDR3 extends over 14 amino acids. J was trimmed by 2 bases and V by 5 bases; bases with no gene match: 4. DNA of the CDR3: TGTGCCAGCAGTCAGGGGGCTTCGAACTATGGCTACACCTTC. Translating it yields CASSQGASNYGYTF.